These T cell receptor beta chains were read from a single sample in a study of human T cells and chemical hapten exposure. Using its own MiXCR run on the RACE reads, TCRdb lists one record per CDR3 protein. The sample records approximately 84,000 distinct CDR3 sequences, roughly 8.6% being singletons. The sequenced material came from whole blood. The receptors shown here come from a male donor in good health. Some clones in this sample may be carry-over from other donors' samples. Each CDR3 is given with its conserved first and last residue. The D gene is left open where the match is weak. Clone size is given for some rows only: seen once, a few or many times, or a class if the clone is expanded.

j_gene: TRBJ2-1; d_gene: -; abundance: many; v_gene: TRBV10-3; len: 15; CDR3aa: CAISDGGMTYNEQFF; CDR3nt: TGTGCCATCAGTGACGGCGGGATGACCTACAATGAGCAGTTCTTC
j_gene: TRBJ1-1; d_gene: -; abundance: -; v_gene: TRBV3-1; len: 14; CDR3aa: CASSPRVGQGRAFF; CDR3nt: TGTGCCAGCAGCCCTCGCGTGGGGCAGGGACGAGCTTTCTTT
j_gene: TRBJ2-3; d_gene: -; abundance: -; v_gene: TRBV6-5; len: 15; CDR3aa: CASSWGGSRTDTQYF; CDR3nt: TGTGCCAGCAGCTGGGGTGGCTCACGCACAGATACGCAGTATTTT
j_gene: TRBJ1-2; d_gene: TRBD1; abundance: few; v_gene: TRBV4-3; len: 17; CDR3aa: CASSPGQGYGAMDGYTF; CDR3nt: TGCGCCAGCAGCCCTGGACAGGGTTACGGCGCGATGGATGGCTACACCTTC
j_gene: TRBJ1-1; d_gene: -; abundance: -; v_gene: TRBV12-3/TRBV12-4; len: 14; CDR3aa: CASSLLGGSTEAFF; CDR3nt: TGTGCCAGCAGTTTACTGGGAGGGAGCACTGAAGCTTTCTTT
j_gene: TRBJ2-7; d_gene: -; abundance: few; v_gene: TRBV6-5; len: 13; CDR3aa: CASSYGRDYEQYF; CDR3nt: TGTGCCAGCAGTTACGGCAGGGACTACGAGCAGTACTTC
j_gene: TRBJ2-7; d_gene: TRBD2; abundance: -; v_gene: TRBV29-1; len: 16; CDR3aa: CSVEGGLAGASYEQYF; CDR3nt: TGCAGCGTTGAGGGGGGACTAGCGGGAGCCTCCTACGAGCAGTACTTC
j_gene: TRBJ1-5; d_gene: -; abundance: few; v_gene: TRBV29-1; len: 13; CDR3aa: CSVGQSFNQPQHF; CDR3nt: TGCAGCGTTGGACAGTCCTTCAATCAGCCCCAGCATTTT
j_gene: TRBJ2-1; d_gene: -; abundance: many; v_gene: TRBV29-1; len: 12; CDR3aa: CSVVPGPAEQFF; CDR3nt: TGCAGCGTTGTTCCGGGTCCGGCTGAGCAGTTCTTC
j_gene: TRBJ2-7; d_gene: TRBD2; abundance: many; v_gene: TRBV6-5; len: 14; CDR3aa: CASSYLGLAGESHF; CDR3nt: TGTGCCAGCAGTTACCTGGGACTAGCGGGAGAATCGCACTTC
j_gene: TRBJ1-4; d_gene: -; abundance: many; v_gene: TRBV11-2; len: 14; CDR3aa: CASSLTGSNEKLFF; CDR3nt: TGTGCCAGCAGCCTTACAGGGAGTAATGAAAAACTGTTTTTT
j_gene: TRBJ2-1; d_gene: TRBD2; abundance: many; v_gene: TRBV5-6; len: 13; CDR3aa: CASSPGGPGSQFF; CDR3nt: TGTGCCAGCAGCCCGGGGGGGCCGGGATCTCAGTTCTTC
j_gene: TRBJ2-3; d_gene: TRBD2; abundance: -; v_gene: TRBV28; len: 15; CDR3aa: CASSLPGLERDTQYF; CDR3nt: TGTGCCAGCAGTCTCCCGGGACTAGAGAGGGATACGCAGTATTTT
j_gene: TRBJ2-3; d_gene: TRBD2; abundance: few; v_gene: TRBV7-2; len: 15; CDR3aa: CASSWGLASTDTQYF; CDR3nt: TGTGCCAGCAGCTGGGGACTAGCGAGCACAGATACGCAGTATTTT
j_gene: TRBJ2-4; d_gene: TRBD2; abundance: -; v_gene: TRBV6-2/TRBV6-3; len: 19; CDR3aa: CASSSTSGRAGTAKNIQYF; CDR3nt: TGTGCCAGCAGTTCGACTAGCGGGAGGGCCGGAACAGCCAAAAACATTCAGTACTTC
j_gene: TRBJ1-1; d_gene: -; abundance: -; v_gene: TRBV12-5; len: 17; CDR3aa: CASGIIEGGPRDTEAFF; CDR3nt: TGTGCTAGTGGTATCATAGAGGGGGGGCCGCGCGACACTGAAGCTTTCTTT
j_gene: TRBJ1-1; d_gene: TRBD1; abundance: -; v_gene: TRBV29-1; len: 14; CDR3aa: CSAGRQGPNTEAFF; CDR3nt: TGCAGCGCCGGGAGACAGGGACCGAACACTGAAGCTTTCTTT
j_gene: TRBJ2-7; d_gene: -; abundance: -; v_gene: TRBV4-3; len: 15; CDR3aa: CASSQDGGVSYEQYF; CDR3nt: TGCGCCAGCAGCCAAGATGGCGGGGTATCCTACGAGCAGTACTTC
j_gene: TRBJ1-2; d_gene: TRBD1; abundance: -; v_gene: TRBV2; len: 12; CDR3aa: CASRGTAYGYTF; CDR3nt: TGTGCCAGCAGAGGGACAGCCTATGGCTACACCTTC
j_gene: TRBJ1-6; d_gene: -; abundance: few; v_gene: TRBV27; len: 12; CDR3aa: CASSFPGSPLHF; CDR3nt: TGTGCCAGCAGTTTTCCTGGGTCACCCCTCCACTTT
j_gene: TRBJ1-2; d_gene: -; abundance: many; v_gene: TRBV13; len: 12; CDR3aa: CASSSQYYGYTF; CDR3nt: TGTGCCAGCAGCTCCCAGTATTATGGCTACACCTTC
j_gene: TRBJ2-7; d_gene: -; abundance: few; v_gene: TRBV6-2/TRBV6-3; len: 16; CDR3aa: CASSDSLRGNSYEQYF; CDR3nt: TGTGCCAGCAGTGACTCCCTCAGGGGCAACTCCTACGAGCAGTACTTC
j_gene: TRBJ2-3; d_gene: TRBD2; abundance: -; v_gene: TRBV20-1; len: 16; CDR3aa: CSASDSEAGWVDTQYF; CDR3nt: TGCAGTGCTAGCGACTCAGAAGCGGGATGGGTAGATACGCAGTATTTT
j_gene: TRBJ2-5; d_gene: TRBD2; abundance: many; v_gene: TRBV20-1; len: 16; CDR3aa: CSASGLAGGRQETQYF; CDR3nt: TGCAGTGCGTCGGGACTAGCGGGAGGTCGCCAAGAGACCCAGTACTTC
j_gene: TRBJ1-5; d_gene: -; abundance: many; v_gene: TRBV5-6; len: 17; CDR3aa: CASSLSAHSGAGKPQHF; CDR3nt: TGTGCCAGCAGCTTGTCAGCTCACTCAGGGGCTGGAAAGCCCCAGCATTTT
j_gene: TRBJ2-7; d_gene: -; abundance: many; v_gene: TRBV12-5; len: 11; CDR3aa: CASGADVEQYF; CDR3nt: TGTGCTAGTGGAGCGGACGTCGAGCAGTACTTC
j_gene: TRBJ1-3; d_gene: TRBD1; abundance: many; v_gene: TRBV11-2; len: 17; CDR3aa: CASSKPRQGAAGNTIYF; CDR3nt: TGTGCCAGCAGCAAACCCCGACAGGGGGCGGCTGGAAACACCATATATTTT
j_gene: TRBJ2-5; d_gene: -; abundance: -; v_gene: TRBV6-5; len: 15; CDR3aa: CASTPREARREAQYF; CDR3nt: TGTGCCAGCACCCCCAGGGAGGCGAGGAGAGAGGCCCAGTACTTC
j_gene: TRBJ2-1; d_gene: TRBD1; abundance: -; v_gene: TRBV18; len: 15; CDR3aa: CASSPLGQGADEQFF; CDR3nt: TGTGCCAGCTCACCCCTAGGACAGGGGGCTGATGAGCAGTTCTTC
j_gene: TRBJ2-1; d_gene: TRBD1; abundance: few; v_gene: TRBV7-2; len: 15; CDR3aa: CASSLAGGTYNEQFF; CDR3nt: TGTGCCAGCAGCTTAGCAGGGGGCACCTACAATGAGCAGTTCTTC
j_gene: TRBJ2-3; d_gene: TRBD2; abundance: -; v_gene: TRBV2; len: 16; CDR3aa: CASTIPRTSGRNTQYF; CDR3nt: TGTGCCAGCACTATACCCAGGACTAGCGGGAGAAATACGCAGTATTTT
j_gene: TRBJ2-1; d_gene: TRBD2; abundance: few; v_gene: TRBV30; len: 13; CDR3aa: CAWSPVREGEQFF; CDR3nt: TGTGCCTGGAGCCCGGTTCGGGAGGGTGAGCAGTTCTTC
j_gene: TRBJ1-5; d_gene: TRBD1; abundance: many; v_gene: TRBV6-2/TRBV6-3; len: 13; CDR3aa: CASSTGGNQPQHF; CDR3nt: TGTGCCAGCAGTACAGGGGGAAATCAGCCCCAGCATTTT
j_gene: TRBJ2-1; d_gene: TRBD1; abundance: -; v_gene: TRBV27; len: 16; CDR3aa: CASNPGGTLSYNEQFF; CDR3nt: TGTGCCAGCAATCCAGGGGGAACCCTCTCCTACAATGAGCAGTTCTTC
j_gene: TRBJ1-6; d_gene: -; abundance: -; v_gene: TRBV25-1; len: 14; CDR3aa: CASTPGTYNSPLHF; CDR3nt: TGTGCCAGCACCCCGGGGACCTATAATTCACCCCTCCACTTT
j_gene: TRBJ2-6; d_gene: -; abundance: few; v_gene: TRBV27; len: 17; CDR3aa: CASSFRYSNSGANVLTF; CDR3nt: TGTGCCAGCAGTTTTCGGTACAGCAACTCTGGGGCCAACGTCCTGACTTTC
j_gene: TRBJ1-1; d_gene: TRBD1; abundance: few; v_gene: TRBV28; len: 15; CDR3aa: CASSQPRTGRTEAFF; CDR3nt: TGTGCCAGCAGCCAACCCAGGACAGGGAGAACTGAAGCTTTCTTT
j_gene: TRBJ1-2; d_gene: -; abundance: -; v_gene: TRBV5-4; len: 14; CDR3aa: CASSGRASNYGYTF; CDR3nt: TGTGCCAGCAGCGGCAGGGCAAGCAACTATGGCTACACCTTC
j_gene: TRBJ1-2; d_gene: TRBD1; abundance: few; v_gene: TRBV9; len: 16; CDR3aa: CASSSTGAPLNYGYTF; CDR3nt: TGTGCCAGCAGTTCCACAGGGGCACCACTAAACTATGGCTACACCTTC
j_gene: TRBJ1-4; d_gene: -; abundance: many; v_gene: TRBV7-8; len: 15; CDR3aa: CASSTQGGGNEKLFF; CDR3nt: TGTGCCAGCAGCACCCAGGGAGGGGGTAATGAAAAACTGTTTTTT
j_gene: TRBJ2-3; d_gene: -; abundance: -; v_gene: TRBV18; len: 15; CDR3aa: CASSPRDASTDTQYF; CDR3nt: TGTGCCAGCTCACCCCGGGACGCTAGCACAGATACGCAGTATTTT
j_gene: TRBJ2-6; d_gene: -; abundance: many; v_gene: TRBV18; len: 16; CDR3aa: CASSPPSGLGANVLTF; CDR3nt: TGTGCCAGCTCACCACCTAGTGGGCTTGGGGCCAACGTCCTGACTTTC